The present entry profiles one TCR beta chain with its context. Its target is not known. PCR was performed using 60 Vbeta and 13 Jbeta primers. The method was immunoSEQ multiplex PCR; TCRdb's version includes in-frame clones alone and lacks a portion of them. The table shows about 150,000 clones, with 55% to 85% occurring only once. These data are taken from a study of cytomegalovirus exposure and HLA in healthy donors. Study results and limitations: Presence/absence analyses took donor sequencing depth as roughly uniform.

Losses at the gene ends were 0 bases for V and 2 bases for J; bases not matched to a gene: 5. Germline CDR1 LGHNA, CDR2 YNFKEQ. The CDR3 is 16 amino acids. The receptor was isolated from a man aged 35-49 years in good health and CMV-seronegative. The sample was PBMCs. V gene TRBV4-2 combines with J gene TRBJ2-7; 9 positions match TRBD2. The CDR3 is CASSQDEAGGAYEQYF. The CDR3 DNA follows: TGTGCCAGCAGCCAAGATGAGGCGGGGGGGGCCTACGAGCAGTACTTC.